What follows is one T cell receptor (beta chain) and its context. This receptor's antigen is unknown. One base away there is no much larger clone; base qualities are not given. Whole blood was collected in K2EDTA tubes by collaborating institutions according to the institutions' own protocols. For TCRbeta analysis, collaborator samples were shipped as frozen whole blood, as isolated PBMCs, or as DNA extracted from either sample type. V is cut back by 5 bases and J by 2 bases, with 5 bases in the junction unmatched. The CDR3, from cysteine to phenylalanine, totals 15 residues. Only the CDR3 part of the read is kept: 45 bases, read in frame from the first base. CDR1 and CDR2 are read off the germline V gene as SGHRS and YFSETQ. This record belongs to a study of blood T cell repertoires in COVID-19 (dated by TCRdb to about 2020). About the full investigation: Samples covering the acute and convalescent phases of COVID-19 were provided by collaborators in the United States, Italy and Spain. The material from the prospective study consisted of cDNA or gDNA derived from T cells, B-cell-depleted T cells, or PBMCs. Subjects who had been exposed to COVID-19, were actively infected with it, or had recovered from it provided the deeply sampled blood TCRbeta repertoires that made up the dataset. The repertoires were released in a freely available public database intended as a resource for research on the immune response to SARS-CoV-2. Samples were obtained from the ongoing ImmuneRACE study (first 160 participants) and from some 1,200 subjects provided by 6 global collaborators. A de-identified subject ID, COVID-19 status, age in years and sex were almost always included in the sample metadata. Where available, HLA class I and class II types were taken from metadata supplied by the sample provider and were not determined by assay-based typing.

Study-level results and caveats: How much clinical and demographic metadata was included differed by source and by participant, and the metadata was provided uncurated.

TCRbeta CDR3 regions were amplified from genomic DNA by means of the immunoSEQ Assay, a bias-controlled multiplex PCR. The published analysis was carried out like this. The number of nucleated cells in each sample was estimated from the amplification of reference gene primers within the assay. Sequence reads were collapsed and filtered to measure the absolute abundance of every unique TCRbeta CDR3 rearrangement. For each sample, productive Simpson clonality was calculated as the square root of Simpson's diversity index across productive rearrangements. Not all clones reach the TCRdb copy of this immuneACCESS table, which keeps in-frame sequences only. Checked studies attribute under half of the gap to unresolved V genes and leave the rest unexplained. V and J calls and clone size follow that table, whereas D and trimming were derived from the DNA. The sample table contains about 98,000 clones; only one count was recorded for 81% of them. The ten largest clones represent over 8.5% of the sample.

Sequencing used peripheral blood. The sequence derives from a woman of 80 years or more with acute or convalescent COVID-19. The V and J segments used are TRBV5-1 and TRBJ2-2; 8 bases in the middle match TRBD2. The CDR3: CASSGGGLNTGELFF. In nucleotides, the sequence is TGCGCCAGCAGTGGCGGGGGGTTAAACACCGGGGAGCTGTTTTTT. Joined to the reference TRBV5-1 and TRBJ2-2 proteins, this CDR3 gives the full variable domain: KAGVTQTPRYLIKTRGQQVTLSCSPISGHRSVSWYQQTPGQGLQFLFEYFSETQRNKGNFPGRFSGRQFSNSRSEMNVSTLELGDSALYLCASSGGGLNTGELFFGEGSRLTVL.